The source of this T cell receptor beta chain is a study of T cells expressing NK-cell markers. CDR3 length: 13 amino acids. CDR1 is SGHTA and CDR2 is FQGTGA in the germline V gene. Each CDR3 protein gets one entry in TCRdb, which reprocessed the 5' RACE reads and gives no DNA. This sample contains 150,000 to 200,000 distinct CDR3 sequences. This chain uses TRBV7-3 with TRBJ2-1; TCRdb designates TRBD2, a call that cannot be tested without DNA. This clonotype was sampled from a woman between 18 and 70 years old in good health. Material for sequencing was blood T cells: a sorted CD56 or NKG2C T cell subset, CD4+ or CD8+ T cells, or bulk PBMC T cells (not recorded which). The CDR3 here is CASSTRLAGEQFF.